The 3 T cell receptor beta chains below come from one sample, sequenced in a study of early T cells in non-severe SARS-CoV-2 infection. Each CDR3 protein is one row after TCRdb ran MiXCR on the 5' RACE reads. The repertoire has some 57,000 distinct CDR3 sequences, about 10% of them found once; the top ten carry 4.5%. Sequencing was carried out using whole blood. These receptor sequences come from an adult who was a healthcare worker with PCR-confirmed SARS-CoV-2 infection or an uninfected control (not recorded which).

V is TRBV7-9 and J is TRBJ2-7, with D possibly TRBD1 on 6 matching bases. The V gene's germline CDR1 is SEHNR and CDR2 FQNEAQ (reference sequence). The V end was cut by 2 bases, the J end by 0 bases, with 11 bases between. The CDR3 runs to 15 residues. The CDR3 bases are TGTGCCAGCAGCTTATGGGGGCCGAGCTCCTACGAGCAGTACTTC. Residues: CASSLWGPSSYEQYF.

The CDR3 DNA is TGTGCCAGCAGCCAAGGCGGCGTATACACCGGGGAGCTGTTTTTT. Translated: CASSQGGVYTGELFF. The chain joins TRBV4-2 to TRBJ2-2; D not certain. From germline, CDR1 is LGHNA and CDR2 YNFKEQ. The CDR3 spans 15 residues. V lost 1 base and J 3 bases, leaving 9 bases between the germline ends.

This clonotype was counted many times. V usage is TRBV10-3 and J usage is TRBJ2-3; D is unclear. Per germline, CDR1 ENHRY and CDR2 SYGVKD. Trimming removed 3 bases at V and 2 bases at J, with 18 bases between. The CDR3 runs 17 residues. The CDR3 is CAISDPGPKTFTDTQYF. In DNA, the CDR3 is TGTGCCATCAGTGACCCAGGACCAAAAACCTTCACAGATACGCAGTATTTT.